This TCR beta chain was recovered during a study of blood T cell repertoires in COVID-19. Study background: The United States, Italy and Spain provided the acute and convalescent COVID-19 samples.

Between the trimmed V and J ends, which lost 2 bases and 0 bases, there was a span of 15 bases. The germline CDR1 and CDR2 sequences are SGHAT and FQNNGV. This CDR3 has 17 residues. Source study methods: Amplification of reference gene primers provided the estimated nucleated cell counts. The assay was immunoSEQ multiplex PCR, and TCRdb's table has in-frame clones only and misses some. Clone size and the V and J calls come from that table; the DNA yielded D and trimming. There are 200,000 or so clones in the sample; 79% occur only once, and 15% to 20% lies in the top ten. The table lists this clone with a few counts.

The specimen sequenced was peripheral blood. This receptor was identified in a man between 60 and 75 years old with active or convalescent COVID-19. The chain recombines TRBV11-2 with TRBJ2-3, with D unclear. CDR3 in DNA: TGTGCCAGCAGCTTAAGTGAAGCACCAGGTAGCACAGATACGCAGTATTTT. This codes for CASSLSEAPGSTDTQYF.